This entry is about one TCR beta chain. Its antigen is unidentified. 13 Jbeta primers and 60 Vbeta primers were used for the PCR. The protocol was immunoSEQ multiplex PCR, while the TCRdb copy is restricted to in-frame clones and leaves out a portion. The sample has around 210,000 clones; about 88% are singletons. The germline V gene encodes CDR1 SGHRS and CDR2 YFSETQ. CDR3 size: 13 residues. Trimming cost V 0 bases and J 4 bases, with 7 bases left between them. The data originate from a study of cytomegalovirus exposure and HLA in healthy donors. General observations from the study: TCR beta V segments were, for the most part, productive about 90% or about 30% of the time in an earlier analysis. What TCR beta sequences reportedly achieved was accurate prediction of HLA-A and HLA-B alleles in most subjects. The majority of TCR sequences were rare, yet some public TCRs appeared in many donors.

The chain combines TRBV5-1 with TRBJ1-1; D is undetermined. The receptor was isolated from a girl aged 2 to 10 in good health and CMV-seronegative. Sequencing input: PBMCs. CDR3 DNA sequence: TGCGCCAGCAGCTTGGAAGCGAGCACTGAAGCTTTCTTT. As protein: CASSLEASTEAFF. Combining the CDR3 with reference TRBV5-1 and TRBJ1-1 gives the whole variable domain KAGVTQTPRYLIKTRGQQVTLSCSPISGHRSVSWYQQTPGQGLQFLFEYFSETQRNKGNFPGRFSGRQFSNSRSEMNVSTLELGDSALYLCASSLEASTEAFFGQGTRLTVV.